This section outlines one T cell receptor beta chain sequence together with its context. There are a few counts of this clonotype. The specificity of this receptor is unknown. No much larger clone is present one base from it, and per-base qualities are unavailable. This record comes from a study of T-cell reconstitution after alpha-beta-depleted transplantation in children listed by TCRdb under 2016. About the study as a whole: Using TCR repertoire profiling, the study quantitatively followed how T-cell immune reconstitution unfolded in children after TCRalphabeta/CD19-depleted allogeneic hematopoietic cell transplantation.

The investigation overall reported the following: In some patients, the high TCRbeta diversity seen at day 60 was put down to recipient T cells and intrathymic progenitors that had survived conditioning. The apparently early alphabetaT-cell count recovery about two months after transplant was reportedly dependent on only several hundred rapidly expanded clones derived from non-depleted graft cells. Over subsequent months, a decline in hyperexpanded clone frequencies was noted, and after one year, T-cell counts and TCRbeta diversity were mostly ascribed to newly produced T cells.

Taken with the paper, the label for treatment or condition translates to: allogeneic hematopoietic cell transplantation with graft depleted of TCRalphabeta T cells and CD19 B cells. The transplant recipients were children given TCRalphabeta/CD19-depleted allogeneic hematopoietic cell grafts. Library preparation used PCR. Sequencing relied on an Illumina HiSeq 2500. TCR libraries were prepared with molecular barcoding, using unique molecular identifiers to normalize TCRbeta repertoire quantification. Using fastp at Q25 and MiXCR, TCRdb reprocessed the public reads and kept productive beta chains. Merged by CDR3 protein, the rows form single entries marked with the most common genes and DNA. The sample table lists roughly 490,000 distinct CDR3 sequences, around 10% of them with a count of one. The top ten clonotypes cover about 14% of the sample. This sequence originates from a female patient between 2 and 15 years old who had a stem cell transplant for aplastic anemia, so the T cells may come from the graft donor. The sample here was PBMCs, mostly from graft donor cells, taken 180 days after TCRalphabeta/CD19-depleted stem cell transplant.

The sequenced DNA: TGCAGTGCTAGAGAGGTGGCAGGGAGAATGACTGAAGCTTTCTTT. Translated, this is CSAREVAGRMTEAFF. The chain uses TRBV20-1 and TRBJ1-1; TRBD1 could be the D gene, as 5 bases match. V drops 0 bases and J drops 5 bases, leaving 16 bases in between. The CDR3 spans 15 residues, from the cysteine through the phenylalanine. The DNA shown is the 45-base CDR3, in frame from base 1. CDR1 and CDR2 were assigned from the germline V gene (reference sequence) as DFQATT and SNEGSKA.